The T cell receptor beta chain described here comes from a study of PD-L1 blockade in urothelial cancer. Study overall: Patients' histories included 0 to 3 prior chemotherapy regimens. General study findings and limits: Sub-median blood TCR clonality before treatment predicted longer survival.

The assay was immunoSEQ multiplex PCR, and TCRdb's table has in-frame clones only and misses some. The table shows some 53,000 clones, with around three quarters occurring only once. Worth noting for this clone: Antigen unknown.

Trimming removed 1 base from V and 3 bases from J; junction bases left unmatched: 9. This CDR3 has 19 residues. Germline V gene data show CDR1 as KGHSH and CDR2 as LQKENI. The TCR sequence derives from a man between 65 and 80 years old with urothelial cancer. The chain couples TRBV18 to TRBJ2-6; TRBD2 matches at 10 bases. The specimen was PBMCs, collected around atezolizumab (anti-PD-L1) treatment. CDR3 protein: CASSPQKAGGTDGANVLTF. The CDR3, as DNA: TGTGCCAGCTCACCACAAAAAGCGGGAGGGACGGATGGGGCCAACGTCCTGACTTTC.